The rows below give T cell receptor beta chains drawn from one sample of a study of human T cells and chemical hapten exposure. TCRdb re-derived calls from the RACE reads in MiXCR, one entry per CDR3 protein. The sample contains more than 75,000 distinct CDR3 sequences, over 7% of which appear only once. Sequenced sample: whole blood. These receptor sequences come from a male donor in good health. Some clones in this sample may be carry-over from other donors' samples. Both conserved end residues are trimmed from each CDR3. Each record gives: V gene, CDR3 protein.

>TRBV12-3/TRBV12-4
ASSFPGTGHSPLH
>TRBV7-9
ASSPPGAGPGELF
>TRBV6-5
ASSWTSGESYNEQF
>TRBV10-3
AISADRTRRESRYYNEQF
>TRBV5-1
ASSLGQLEYEQY
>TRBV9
ASSVGISTSEETQY
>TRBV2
ASSDQASGVTDTQY
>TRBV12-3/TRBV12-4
ASSFTGGDTGELF
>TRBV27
ASSLWQSNTDTQY
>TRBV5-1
ASSFKGGTEAF
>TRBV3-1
ASSQGAGAF
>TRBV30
AWSVLMGAVRYNEQF
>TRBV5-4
ASSPGLAGGHSDTQY
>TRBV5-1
ASSLSGQRFGEQF
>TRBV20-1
SAILPGQNTQY
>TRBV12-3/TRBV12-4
ASSPRQGNEKLF
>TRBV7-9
ASSLLGTPEWDQETQY
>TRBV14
ASSQVRGDTEAF
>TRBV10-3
AIAWTDYSYSGANVLT
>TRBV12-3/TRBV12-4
ASSPGTGVYTEAF
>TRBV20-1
SAPAREGFTDTQY
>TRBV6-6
ASSYRQAAL
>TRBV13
ASSFLVGGKAKNIQY
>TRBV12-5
ASGLRGQGPQETQY
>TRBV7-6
ASTPEAGGPPGEQY
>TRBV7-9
ASSYPDRGFHEQY
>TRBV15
ATSPGTGVPARSGANVLT
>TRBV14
ASSQEVYQETQY
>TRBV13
ASSFRQAEQY
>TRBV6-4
ASSDSTGGYNEQF
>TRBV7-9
ASSLGKPGQKNTEAF
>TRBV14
ASRKTGGINEQY
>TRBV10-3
AISVTDRGSNQPQH
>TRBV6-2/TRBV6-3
ASSKGSGRTDTQY
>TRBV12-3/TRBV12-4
ASSLRLDQPQH
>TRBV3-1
ASSQGTGTNSPLH
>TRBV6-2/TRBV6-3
ASSYGQLYT
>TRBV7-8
ASSPAGTGANTEAF
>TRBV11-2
ASSLGVIADTQY
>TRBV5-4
ASSLVGRWGDTQY
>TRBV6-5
ASSSQGGNQPQH
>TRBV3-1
ASSPPGTSGSEETQY
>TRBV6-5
ASSYSQRQETQY
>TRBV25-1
ASSSGTANEKLF
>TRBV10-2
ASSESGRTEPQH
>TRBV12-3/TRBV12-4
ASSFIPTGRDGVYQETQY
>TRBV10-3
AISLLAGGGTDTQY
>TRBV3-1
ASSQGQDYYSPLH
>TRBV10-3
AMSSGGGPYGYT
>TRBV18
ASSLTSGKETQY
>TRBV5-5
ASSLTEVLSLDQPQH
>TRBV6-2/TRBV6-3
ASSSTENTEAF
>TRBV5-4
ASSLGREGDFQY
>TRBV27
ASSSYVGQGTNEQF
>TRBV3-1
ASSPTLNTGELF
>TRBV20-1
SAFLPGQAYGYT
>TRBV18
ASSPTGGEDYGYT
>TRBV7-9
ASSTLDRGHSVGLF
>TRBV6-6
ASSGSYEQY